This TCR beta chain was recovered during a study of identical twins. The study's findings and limits: Conclusions rested on cross-sectional statistics rather than following the same donors. Beta out-of-frame sequences displayed a weaker excess of sharing between twins.

In regard to this clonotype: Its target is not known.

Germline CDR1 reads SEHNR; CDR2 reads FQNEAQ (reference sequence). The CDR3 is 14 residues long. V lost 5 bases and J 5 bases, leaving 16 bases between the germline ends. TCRdb re-analysed the 5' RACE reads in MiXCR, keeping a single row per CDR3 protein. Seen here are under 300,000 distinct CDR3 sequences, around 8.8% observed once, and the top ten hold 3%. This sample was also put to use in a study of yellow fever vaccine responses in identical twins.

Sample: CD8+ T cells sorted from blood. The receptor was derived from a woman aged 18 to 35 in good health. The chain employs TRBV7-9 and TRBJ2-7; no clear D gene. The CDR3 region is CASSMRDIRDEQYF. DNA for the CDR3: TGTGCCAGCAGCATGAGAGACATTCGCGACGAGCAGTACTTC.